The 3 T cell receptor beta chains in this list originate from one sample, sequenced in a study of blood T cell repertoires in COVID-19. TCRdb's copy holds only in-frame clones and misses some; the assay was immunoSEQ multiplex PCR. The sample lists about 69,000 clones; approximately 80% were seen once. The sequenced sample consisted of peripheral blood. The receptors originated from a man aged 45-65 years with COVID-19, enrolled during active disease.

The genes are TRBV4-1 and TRBJ2-1; no clear D. The CDR3 extends over 13 amino acids. Deletions cut 3 bases from V and 6 bases from J, with 9 bases between. Germline CDR1 and CDR2: MGHRA and YSYEKL. The CDR3 is CASSHPVRNEQFF. CDR3 nucleotides: TGCGCCAGCAGCCACCCCGTCCGCAATGAGCAGTTCTTC.

This chain joins TRBV5-1 and TRBJ1-2, with a weak D call TRBD1 (5 bases). The germline CDR1 and CDR2 sequences are SGHRS and YFSETQ. The CDR3 runs to 14 residues. Deletions cut 3 bases from V and 5 bases from J, with 14 bases between. In DNA, the CDR3 is TGCGCCAGCAGCTCGGGGGGAGACGTATATGGCTACACCTTC. Its translation: CASSSGGDVYGYTF.

This chain joins TRBV7-2 and TRBJ2-5; 8 nucleotides align to TRBD2. CDR3 size: 15 residues. V was pared by 1 base and J by 1 base, with 2 bases of the junction left unmatched. The germline V gene has CDR1 SGHTA and CDR2 FQGNSA. The CDR3 bases are TGTGCCAGCAGCTTAGTAGCGGGGCCCCAAGAGACCCAGTACTTC. It translates to CASSLVAGPQETQYF.